This T cell receptor (beta chain) appears in the sequencing data of a study of blood T cell repertoires in COVID-19. On the study more broadly: PBMCs, B-cell-depleted T cells, or T cells provided the cDNA or gDNA that made up the material.

Only in-frame clones appear in the TCRdb table, and some are missing; sequencing was by immunoSEQ multiplex PCR. In the table there are about 130,000 clones, approximately 90% of which are singletons. This CDR3 spans 14 amino acids. Germline CDR1 and CDR2: SGHRS and YFSETQ. The junction had 6 bases not matched to a gene; V was cut back by 4 bases and J by 6 bases. The chain carries TRBV5-1 and TRBJ2-2; 7 nucleotides match TRBD1. The receptor was isolated from a man aged 45-65 years with acute or convalescent COVID-19. The specimen sequenced was peripheral blood. For the CDR3, the DNA is TGCGCCAGCAGCATCCAAGACAGGGCCGGGGAGCTGTTTTTT. Protein product: CASSIQDRAGELFF. The variable domain in full, with the rest retrieved from reference TRBV5-1 and TRBJ2-2, is KAGVTQTPRYLIKTRGQQVTLSCSPISGHRSVSWYQQTPGQGLQFLFEYFSETQRNKGNFPGRFSGRQFSNSRSEMNVSTLELGDSALYLCASSIQDRAGELFFGEGSRLTVL.